This TCR beta chain derives from a study of cytomegalovirus exposure and HLA in healthy donors. Primers included in the PCR were 60 Vbeta and 13 Jbeta primers. Repertoires were generated with immunoSEQ multiplex PCR, while TCRdb's copy carries only in-frame clones and drops some. The table includes roughly 190,000 clones, less than 80% detected once. The specimen sequenced was PBMCs. The TCR originated in a middle-aged man in good health and CMV-seronegative.

Here the CDR3 reads CASSPGLAGANVLTF. CDR3 DNA sequence: TGTGCCAGCAGCCCAGGCTTAGCTGGGGCCAACGTCCTGACTTTC. The chain links TRBV7-2 to TRBJ2-6; D remains ambiguous. Trimming shortened V by 5 bases and J by 2 bases, and 10 bases separated the two germline ends. Germline loops: CDR1 SGHTA, CDR2 FQGNSA. This CDR3 region has 15 residues.